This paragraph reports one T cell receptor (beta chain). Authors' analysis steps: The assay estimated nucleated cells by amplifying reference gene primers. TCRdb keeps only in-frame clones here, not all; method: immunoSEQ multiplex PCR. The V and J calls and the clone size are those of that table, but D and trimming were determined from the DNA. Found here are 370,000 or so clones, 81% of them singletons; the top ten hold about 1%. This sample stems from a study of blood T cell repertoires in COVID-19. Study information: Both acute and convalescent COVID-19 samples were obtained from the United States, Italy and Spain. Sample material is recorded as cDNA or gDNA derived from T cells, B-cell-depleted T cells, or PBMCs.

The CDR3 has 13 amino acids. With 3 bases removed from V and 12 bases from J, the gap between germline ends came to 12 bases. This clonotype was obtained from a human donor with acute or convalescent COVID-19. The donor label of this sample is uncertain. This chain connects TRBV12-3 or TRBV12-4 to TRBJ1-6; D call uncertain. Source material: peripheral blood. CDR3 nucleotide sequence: TGTGCCAGCAGTTTTGGGGATCGGGAACCCCTCCACTTT. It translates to CASSFGDREPLHF.